These 15 T cell receptor beta chains were all obtained from the same sample, sequenced in a study of beta chain features in type 1 diabetes. Expressed TCRB transcripts were sequenced because the entire RNA isolate underwent reverse transcription. The assay was immunoSEQ multiplex PCR, and TCRdb's table has in-frame clones only and misses some. In the table there are about 620,000 clones, roughly 16% of which are singletons. Sequenced sample: naive CD4+ T cells from blood. The receptors stem from a man between 18 and 35 years old in good health.

This clone has more than one count but fewer than ten. The genes are TRBV10-3 and TRBJ2-3; D uncertain. Germline V gives CDR1 ENHRY, CDR2 SYGVKD. The ends were cut back, 3 bases at V and 2 bases at J, with 9 bases in the middle. The CDR3 runs 14 residues. The CDR3 DNA is TGTGCCATCAGTGAAGGAGTTTTCACAGATACGCAGTATTTT. Protein: CAISEGVFTDTQYF.

This clone was recorded a few times. The chain employs TRBV11-2 and TRBJ2-4; 14 bases match TRBD2. With 4 bases clipped from V and 3 bases from J, the junction kept 11 bases outside the gene matches. The CDR3 contains 19 residues. Germline V gives CDR1 SGHAT, CDR2 FQNNGV. The CDR3 coding sequence is TGTGCCAGCAGCTCCTTGGGACTAGCGGGAGTGCAAGGCAAAAACATTCAGTACTTC. This gives the protein CASSSLGLAGVQGKNIQYF.

This clone was counted a few times. The chain carries TRBV25-1 and TRBJ1-6; D may be TRBD1 (5 bases). There are 15 residues in the CDR3. Deletions cut 6 bases from V and 9 bases from J, with 18 bases between. The germline V gene encodes CDR1 MGHDK and CDR2 SYGVNS. The CDR3 region has the DNA TGTGCCAGCAGCCGAAGGGCAGGGAATAGTTCACCCCTCCACTTT. Its protein is CASSRRAGNSSPLHF.

The V call is TRBV10-3, the J call TRBJ2-3; 8 bases are shared with TRBD2. The CDR3 runs to 15 residues. The J segment lost 4 bases and the V segment lost 6 bases, leaving 9 bases of the junction unmatched. Germline CDR1 and CDR2: ENHRY and SYGVKD. The CDR3 protein is CAIRGTGTRSDTQYF. In nucleotides, the CDR3 is TGTGCCATCAGGGGGACCGGGACTAGATCAGATACGCAGTATTTT.

This clone was detected a few times. The chain couples TRBV13 to TRBJ2-7; the match to TRBD1 covers 8 bases. The V gene end was trimmed by 1 base and the J gene end by 6 bases; junction bases not matched to a gene: 5. The CDR3 spans 14 residues. CDR1 and CDR2 (germline): PRHDT, FYEKMQ (reference sequence). The CDR3 bases are TGTGCCAGCAGCTTAGCAGGGGGCAAAAGCGAGCAGTACTTC. Its protein product is CASSLAGGKSEQYF.

The chain recombines TRBV5-6 with TRBJ1-1; D call uncertain. Germline lookup yields CDR1 SGHDT and CDR2 YYEEEE. V shed 1 base and J shed 0 bases, with 7 bases lying between them. The CDR3 sequence is 14 residues long. In nucleotides, the CDR3 is TGTGCCAGCAGCTTGTTGGTGGTGAACACTGAAGCTTTCTTT. Amino acids: CASSLLVVNTEAFF.

V and J are TRBV9 and TRBJ2-2; D unclear. Trimming removed 0 bases at V and 0 bases at J, with 6 bases between. The CDR3 is made up of 15 amino acids. Germline CDR1 and CDR2: SGDLS and YYNGEE. The CDR3 coding sequence is TGTGCCAGCAGCGTAGAGGGAACGAACACCGGGGAGCTGTTTTTT. Translating gives CASSVEGTNTGELFF.

This clone was detected only a few times. The genes are TRBV5-1 and TRBJ2-1; D gene unclear. CDR3 length: 13 amino acids. V dropped 7 bases and J dropped 1 base, with 9 bases sitting between them. CDR1 is SGHRS and CDR2 is YFSETQ in the germline V gene. CDR3 region: CASQVQSYNEQFF. In DNA, the CDR3 is TGCGCCAGCCAGGTTCAGTCCTACAATGAGCAGTTCTTC.

The V gene is TRBV7-2, the J gene TRBJ1-2; D may be TRBD1 (6 bases). Germline assignment: CDR1 SGHTA and CDR2 FQGNSA. With 4 bases removed from V and 4 bases from J, the gap between germline ends came to 16 bases. The CDR3 length is 15 residues. The CDR3 nucleotides read TGTGCCAGCAGCTCAGGGAGGGGGGAATTCTATGGCTACACCTTC. As protein: CASSSGRGEFYGYTF.

Notes on this clone: Different DNA sequences within this sample yield the same CDR3. The gene calls are TRBV5-1 and TRBJ2-3; D remains unclear. Trimming left V 0 bases short and J 0 bases short, with 5 bases between. CDR1 and CDR2 from the germline V gene are SGHRS and YFSETQ. CDR3 length: 14 amino acids. In DNA, the CDR3 is TGCGCCAGCAGCTTGGCTGGGAGCACAGATACGCAGTATTTT. Its translation is CASSLAGSTDTQYF.

This clone was counted only a few times. V and J are TRBV28 and TRBJ1-5; 7 bases fit TRBD1. The germline gives CDR1 MDHEN, CDR2 SYDVKM. There are 16 residues in the CDR3. Losses at the gene ends were 1 base for V and 7 bases for J; bases not matched to a gene: 10. As DNA, the CDR3 is TGTGCCAGCAGTTTATTGGGGGCAGGGGGTGGGCAGCCCCAGCATTTT. Translation: CASSLLGAGGGQPQHF. Full variable domain (outside the CDR3, taken from reference TRBV28 and TRBJ1-5): DVKVTQSSRYLVKRTGEKVFLECVQDMDHENMFWYRQDPGLGLRLIYFSYDVKMKEKGDIPEGYSVSREKKERFSLILESASTNQTSMYLCASSLLGAGGGQPQHFGDGTRLSIL.

A word on this clone: Distinct nucleotide sequences in the sample also encode this CDR3. The chain is built from TRBV6-6 and TRBJ2-7; D is ambiguous. Per germline, CDR1 MNHNY and CDR2 SVGAGI (reference sequence). The CDR3 contains 11 residues. V was trimmed by 5 bases and J by 3 bases, leaving 5 bases between them. The CDR3 nucleotides read TGTGCCAGCAGTCCGTACTACGAGCAGTACTTC. Amino acid sequence: CASSPYYEQYF.

The chain couples TRBV11-1 to TRBJ2-1, with TRBD2 as a possible D gene (5 bases). CDR1 and CDR2 from the germline V gene are SGHAT and FQDESV (reference sequence). Trimming removed 9 bases at V and 10 bases at J, with 13 bases between. This CDR3 is 11 amino acids long. The DNA of the CDR3 is TGTGCCAGTGGGGTTGGAGGCGAGCAGTTCTTC. Translation gives CASGVGGEQFF.

The chain combines TRBV9 with TRBJ1-1; D unclear. Germline lookup yields CDR1 SGDLS and CDR2 YYNGEE. This CDR3 contains 15 residues. Between the trimmed V and J ends, which lost 0 bases and 1 base, there was a span of 10 bases. CDR3 nucleotides: TGTGCCAGCAGCGTAGGAGGGTTGGGGAACACTGAAGCTTTCTTT. Protein: CASSVGGLGNTEAFF.

This chain uses TRBV9 with TRBJ2-1; D perhaps matches TRBD1 (6 bases). CDR3 length: 15 amino acids. The germline V and J ends were trimmed by 4 bases and 5 bases, with 16 bases remaining between them. The germline gives CDR1 SGDLS, CDR2 YYNGEE. CDR3 DNA: TGTGCCAGCAGCACAGAGGGGGTTCGCAACAATGAGCAGTTCTTC. This encodes CASSTEGVRNNEQFF. Using reference TRBV9 and TRBJ2-1 for the parts outside the CDR3, the full variable domain is DSGVTQTPKHLITATGQRVTLRCSPRSGDLSVYWYQQSLDQGLQFLIQYYNGEERAKGNILERFSAQQFPDLHSELNLSSLELGDSALYFCASSTEGVRNNEQFFGPGTRLTVL.